A selection of T cell receptor beta chains follows, all from one sample in a study of blood T cell repertoires in COVID-19. Sequencing used immunoSEQ multiplex PCR; TCRdb keeps in-frame clones, though not all of them. The data contain more than 400,000 clones, about 90% of them singletons. The source material was PBMCs or T cells enriched from blood (not recorded which). All receptors derive from a man aged 18 to 30 who had recovered from COVID-19. The CDR3 runs from the conserved cysteine through the conserved F or W. The D gene is left open where the match is weak. Clone size, where shown, is once, few, many, or a class for clones that have expanded.

V gene: TRBV5-1
J gene: TRBJ1-2
clone size: .
D gene: .
CDR3 DNA: TGCGCCAGCAGCTTGGCCGCGGGGACGAAGGGCTACACCTTC
CDR3 protein: CASSLAAGTKGYTF

V gene: TRBV19
J gene: TRBJ1-6
clone size: .
D gene: .
CDR3 DNA: TGTGCCAGTAGTCCCTGGCGGGGTAATTCACCCCTCCACTTT
CDR3 protein: CASSPWRGNSPLHF

V gene: TRBV18
J gene: TRBJ2-1
clone size: once
D gene: TRBD1
CDR3 DNA: TGTGCCAGCTCACCAAGGACAGGATACAATGAGCAGTTCTTC
CDR3 protein: CASSPRTGYNEQFF

V gene: TRBV27
J gene: TRBJ2-7
clone size: .
D gene: .
CDR3 DNA: TGTGCCAGCAGCCGTGTTGGGACAAAGAACAACGAGCAGTACTTC
CDR3 protein: CASSRVGTKNNEQYF

V gene: TRBV7-9
J gene: TRBJ1-4
clone size: .
D gene: TRBD1
CDR3 DNA: TGTGCCAGCACCCTACAGGGGGCTGGGGAAAAACTGTTTTTT
CDR3 protein: CASTLQGAGEKLFF

V gene: TRBV10-3
J gene: TRBJ1-4
clone size: once
D gene: TRBD1
CDR3 DNA: TGTGCCATCAGTGAGGGCCGAACAGGGGAAGGAGAAAAACTGTTTTTT
CDR3 protein: CAISEGRTGEGEKLFF

V gene: TRBV18
J gene: TRBJ2-6
clone size: once
D gene: .
CDR3 DNA: TGTGCCAGCTCACCAGTTATCTCTGGGGCCAACGTCCTGACTTTC
CDR3 protein: CASSPVISGANVLTF

V gene: TRBV30
J gene: TRBJ2-7
clone size: .
D gene: .
CDR3 DNA: TGTGCCTGGACAGGGGAAACCTACGAGCAGTACTTC
CDR3 protein: CAWTGETYEQYF

V gene: TRBV28
J gene: TRBJ1-4
clone size: .
D gene: TRBD1
CDR3 DNA: TGTGCCAGCAGCCTGGGACAGGTTAATGAAAAACTGTTTTTT
CDR3 protein: CASSLGQVNEKLFF

V gene: TRBV28
J gene: TRBJ1-2
clone size: .
D gene: .
CDR3 DNA: TGTGCCAGCAGTTTAGGAGGGTCCTATGGCTACACCTTC
CDR3 protein: CASSLGGSYGYTF

V gene: TRBV19
J gene: TRBJ2-1
clone size: .
D gene: .
CDR3 DNA: TGTGCCAGTAGTATAGATCCAGGGAACTCCTACAATGAGCAGTTCTTC
CDR3 protein: CASSIDPGNSYNEQFF

V gene: TRBV7-9
J gene: TRBJ1-1
clone size: .
D gene: .
CDR3 DNA: TGTGCCAGCGGAGCGGGGGGAGCGAACACTGAAGCTTTCTTT
CDR3 protein: CASGAGGANTEAFF